A selection of T cell receptor beta chains follows, all from one sample in a study of T-cell memory formation after mild COVID-19. TCRdb re-analysed the 5' RACE reads in MiXCR, keeping a single row per CDR3 protein. The table shows approximately 240,000 distinct CDR3 sequences, with about 15% occurring only once. Sequenced: PBMCs or a T cell subset sorted from them (not recorded which). The receptors originated from a man between 18 and 35 years old who had mild COVID-19 (a few samples of this study predate the infection). Cell type and time point are not known. Both conserved end residues are part of each CDR3. The D gene is left open where the match is weak.

D	V	length	CDR3
.	TRBV7-2	15	CASSSPATVTDTQYF
.	TRBV5-1	13	CASSLGLNTEAFF
TRBD1	TRBV6-6	14	CASKGQGSGNTIYF
.	TRBV20-1	16	CSARDRVSWGTDTQYF
.	TRBV6-5	14	CASRTWGLNYGYTF
TRBD1	TRBV4-3	14	CASSQDWRQGGYTF
.	TRBV20-1	15	CSAGGEGRKQETQYF
.	TRBV5-1	14	CASSLTATNEKLFF
.	TRBV7-2	13	CASSLVVNTEAFF
TRBD1	TRBV5-1	15	CASSPQGQGLDLPYF
.	TRBV4-3	14	CASSSIQQGETQYF
TRBD2	TRBV2	14	CASSGTSAYNEQFF